This T cell receptor beta chain was captured in a study of human T cells and chemical hapten exposure. V was pared by 4 bases and J by 6 bases, with 14 bases between. This CDR3 has 14 amino acids. The germline gives CDR1 SGHRS, CDR2 YFSETQ. TCRdb called the RACE reads again in MiXCR, with one record for every CDR3 protein. The sample lists some 400,000 distinct CDR3 sequences; around 4.8% were seen once. This clonotype was seen many times. Documented time point: patch test 1, 2 weeks after DPC sensitization. Treatment meaning: therapeutic diphenylcyclopropenone sensitization with weekly scalp DPC. This receptor was taken from a woman between 50 and 59 years old with alopecia areata. Some clones in this sample may be carry-over from other donors' samples. Sequencing was performed on whole blood, taken in connection with sensitization to the hapten diphenylcyclopropenone (DPC). The chain combines TRBV5-1 with TRBJ2-4; D is perhaps TRBD1 (5 bases). The CDR3 DNA is TGCGCCAGCAGCCTAACAGGTCGTGGAAACATTCAGTACTTC. Amino acids: CASSLTGRGNIQYF.